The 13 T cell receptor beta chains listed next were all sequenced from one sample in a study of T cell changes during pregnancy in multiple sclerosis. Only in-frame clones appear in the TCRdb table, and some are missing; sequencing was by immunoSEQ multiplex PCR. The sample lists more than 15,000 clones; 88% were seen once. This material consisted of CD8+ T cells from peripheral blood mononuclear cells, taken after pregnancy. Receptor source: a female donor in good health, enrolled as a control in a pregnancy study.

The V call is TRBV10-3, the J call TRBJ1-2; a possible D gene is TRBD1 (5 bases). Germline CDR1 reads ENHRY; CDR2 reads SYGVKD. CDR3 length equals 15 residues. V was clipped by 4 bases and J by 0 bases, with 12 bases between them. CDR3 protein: CAISGGDGANYGYTF. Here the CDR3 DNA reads TGTGCCATCAGTGGGGGGGACGGAGCTAACTATGGCTACACCTTC.

This chain's CDR3 is CASSPRTGDAQETQYF. In nucleotides, the CDR3 is TGTGCCAGCAGCCCCAGGACAGGCGACGCTCAAGAGACCCAGTACTTC. The genes are TRBV7-9 and TRBJ2-5, with 7 positions matching TRBD1. Unmatched junction bases numbered 11, after V lost 5 bases and J lost 2 bases. Germline V CDR1 and CDR2: SEHNR, FQNEAQ (reference sequence). The CDR3 runs 16 residues.

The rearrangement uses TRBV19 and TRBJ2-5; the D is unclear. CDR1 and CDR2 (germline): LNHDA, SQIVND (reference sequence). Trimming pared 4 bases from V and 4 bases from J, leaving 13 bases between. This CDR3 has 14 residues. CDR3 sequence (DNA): TGTGCCAGTAGTACCCTAAGAGCCTCAGAGACCCAGTACTTC. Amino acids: CASSTLRASETQYF.

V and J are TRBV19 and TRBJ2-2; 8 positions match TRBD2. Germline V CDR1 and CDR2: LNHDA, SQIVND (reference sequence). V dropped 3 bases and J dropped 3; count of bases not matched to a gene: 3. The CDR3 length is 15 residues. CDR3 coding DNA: TGTGCCAGTAGTATTAGGCGGGAGGACACCGGGGAGCTGTTTTTT. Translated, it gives CASSIRREDTGELFF. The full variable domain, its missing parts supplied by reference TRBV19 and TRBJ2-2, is DGGITQSPKYLFRKEGQNVTLSCEQNLNHDAMYWYRQDPGQGLRLIYYSQIVNDFQKGDIAEGYSVSREKKESFPLTVTSAQKNPTAFYLCASSIRREDTGELFFGEGSRLTVL.

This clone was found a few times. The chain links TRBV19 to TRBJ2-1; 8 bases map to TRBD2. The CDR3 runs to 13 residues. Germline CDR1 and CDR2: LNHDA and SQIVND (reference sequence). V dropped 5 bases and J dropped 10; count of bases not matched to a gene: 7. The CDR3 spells CASSPLLAGEQFF. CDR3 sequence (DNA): TGTGCCAGTAGTCCCCTGCTAGCGGGCGAGCAGTTCTTC.

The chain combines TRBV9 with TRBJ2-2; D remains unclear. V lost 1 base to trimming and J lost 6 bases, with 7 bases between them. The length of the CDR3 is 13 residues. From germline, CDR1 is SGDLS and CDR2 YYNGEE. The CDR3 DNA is TGTGCCAGCAGCGTATTGGGCCCCGGGGAGCTGTTTTTT. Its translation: CASSVLGPGELFF.

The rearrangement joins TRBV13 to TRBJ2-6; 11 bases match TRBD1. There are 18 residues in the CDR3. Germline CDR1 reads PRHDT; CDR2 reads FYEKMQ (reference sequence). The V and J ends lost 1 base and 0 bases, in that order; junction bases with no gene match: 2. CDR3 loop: CASSLEGTGGSGANVLTF. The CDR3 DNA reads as TGTGCCAGCAGCTTAGAAGGGACAGGGGGCTCTGGGGCCAACGTCCTGACTTTC.

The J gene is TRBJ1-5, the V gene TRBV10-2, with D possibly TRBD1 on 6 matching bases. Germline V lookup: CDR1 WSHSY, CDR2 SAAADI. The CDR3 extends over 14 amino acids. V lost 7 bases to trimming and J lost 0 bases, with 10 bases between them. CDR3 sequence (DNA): TGCGCCAGCACTCCGACAGGTAGCAATCAGCCCCAGCATTTT. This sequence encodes CASTPTGSNQPQHF.

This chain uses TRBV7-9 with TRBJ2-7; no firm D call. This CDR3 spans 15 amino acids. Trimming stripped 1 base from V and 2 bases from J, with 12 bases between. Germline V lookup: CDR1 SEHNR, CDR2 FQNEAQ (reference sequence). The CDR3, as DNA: TGTGCCAGCAGCTTAGTGGTCGGGTACACCTACGAGCAGTACTTC. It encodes CASSLVVGYTYEQYF.

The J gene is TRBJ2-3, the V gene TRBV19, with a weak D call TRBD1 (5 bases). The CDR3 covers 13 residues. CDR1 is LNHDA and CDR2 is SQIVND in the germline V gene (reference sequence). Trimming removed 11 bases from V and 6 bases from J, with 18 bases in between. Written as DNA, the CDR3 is TGTGCCGCGGCCGCAGGGTTTTTTGATACGCAGTATTTT. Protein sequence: CAAAAGFFDTQYF.

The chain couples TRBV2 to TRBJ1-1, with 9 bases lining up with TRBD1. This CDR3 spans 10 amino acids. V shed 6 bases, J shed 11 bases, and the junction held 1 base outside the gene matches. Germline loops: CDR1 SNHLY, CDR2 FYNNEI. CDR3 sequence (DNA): TGTGCCAGCAGCGGGACAGGGGCTTTCTTT. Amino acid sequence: CASSGTGAFF. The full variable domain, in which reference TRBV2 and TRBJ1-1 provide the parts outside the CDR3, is EPEVTQTPSHQVTQMGQEVILRCVPISNHLYFYWYRQILGQKVEFLVSFYNNEISEKSEIFDDQFSVERPDGSNFTLKIRSTKLEDSAMYFCASSGTGAFFGQGTRLTVV.

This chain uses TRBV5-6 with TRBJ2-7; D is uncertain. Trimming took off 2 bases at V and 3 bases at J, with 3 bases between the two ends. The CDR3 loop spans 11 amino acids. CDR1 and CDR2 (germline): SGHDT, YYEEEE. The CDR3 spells CASSFGYEQYF. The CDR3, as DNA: TGTGCCAGCAGCTTCGGCTACGAGCAGTACTTC.

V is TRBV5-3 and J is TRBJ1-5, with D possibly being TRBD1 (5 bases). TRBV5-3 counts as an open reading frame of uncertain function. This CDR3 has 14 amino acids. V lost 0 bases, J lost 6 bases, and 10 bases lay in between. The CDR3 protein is CARSLEQVGQPQHF. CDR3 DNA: TGTGCCAGAAGCTTGGAACAGGTGGGTCAGCCCCAGCATTTT.